The sequence of this T cell receptor (beta chain) was determined in a study of T cell repertoires in cytomegalovirus infection. A single record per CDR3 protein comes from TCRdb applying MiXCR to the reads. The sample records roughly 100,000 distinct CDR3 sequences, 15% to 20% being singletons. Trimming cost V 4 bases and J 6 bases, with 6 bases left between them. The CDR3 covers 12 residues. The clonotype originates from a human donor in good health (CMV status not recorded). Some clones in this sample may be carry-over from other donors' samples. The chain is built from TRBV12-3 or TRBV12-4 and TRBJ2-2, with a weak D call TRBD1 (6 bases). Specimen: PBMCs. CDR3 in amino acids: CASSSGAGELFF. The DNA for the CDR3 is TGTGCCAGCAGTTCAGGGGCCGGGGAGCTGTTTTTT.